Below are 26 T cell receptor beta chains sequenced from a single sample in a study of T cell repertoires in cytomegalovirus infection. The antigens of these receptors remain unknown. TCRdb re-called the reads with MiXCR, one entry per CDR3 protein. The sample holds hundreds of thousands of distinct CDR3 sequences, about 28% seen once. The sequenced sample was cultured PBMCs, obtained from culture after CMV antigen stimulation. The receptors derive from a human donor in good health (CMV status not recorded). Some clones in this sample may be carry-over from other donors' samples.

This clonotype was seen a few times. The chain's CDR3 is CASSLGRTGSTGELFF. In DNA form, the CDR3 reads TGTGCCAGCAGCTTGGGCCGGACAGGGAGCACCGGGGAGCTGTTTTTT. The chain couples TRBV5-4 to TRBJ2-2, with TRBD1 matching 8 bases. The trim removed 0 bases at V and 4 bases at J, leaving 5 bases unmatched. The length of the CDR3 is 16 residues. Germline-derived CDR1 and CDR2 are SGHNT and YYREEE (reference sequence).

This clonotype showed up many times. This chain links TRBV19 with TRBJ2-7; perhaps D is TRBD1 or TRBD2 (9 bases each). Trimming cost V 5 bases and J 5 bases, with 22 bases left between them. The CDR3 sequence is 16 residues long. The germline V gene has CDR1 LNHDA and CDR2 SQIVND (reference sequence). CDR3 coding DNA: TGTGCCAGTAGTCGTACTGGGACAGGGACTAGCCACGAGCAGTACTTC. As protein: CASSRTGTGTSHEQYF.

The V gene is TRBV7-9, the J gene TRBJ1-6; D possibly corresponds to TRBD1 (5 bases). CDR3 length equals 15 residues. Trimming shortened V by 4 bases and J by 7 bases, and 14 bases separated the two germline ends. Germline loops: CDR1 SEHNR, CDR2 FQNEAQ (reference sequence). The CDR3 sequence is CASSYTIPGNSPLHF. For the CDR3, the DNA is TGTGCCAGCAGCTACACCATCCCAGGGAATTCACCCCTCCACTTT.

V gene TRBV2 combines with J gene TRBJ2-5, with D possibly matching TRBD1 (6 bases). Trimming removed 10 bases at V and 3 bases at J, with 18 bases between. This CDR3 has 14 residues. Germline CDR1 is SNHLY and CDR2 is FYNNEI. This CDR3 is CANNPLNREETQYF. The CDR3 bases are TGTGCCAACAATCCACTTAACAGGGAAGAGACCCAGTACTTC.

In this sample, this clonotype turned up once. This rearrangement joins TRBV12-3 or TRBV12-4 to TRBJ2-1; D is perhaps TRBD2 (6 bases). V was shortened by 8 bases and J by 3 bases, with 11 bases between the two germline ends. The CDR3 has 13 amino acids. CDR3 region: CASGSGFYNEQFF. The CDR3 DNA reads TGTGCCAGCGGTAGCGGTTTCTACAATGAGCAGTTCTTC.

This clonotype showed up just a few times. The V call is TRBV28, the J call TRBJ2-3; 12 nucleotides line up with TRBD2. The V gene end was trimmed by 7 bases and the J gene end by 4 bases; junction bases not matched to a gene: 6. Germline values: CDR1 MDHEN, CDR2 SYDVKM. The CDR3 loop spans 15 amino acids. This CDR3 reads CASTRASGRADTQYF. DNA of the CDR3: TGTGCCAGCACCCGAGCTAGCGGGAGGGCAGATACGCAGTATTTT.

The V and J genes are TRBV2 and TRBJ2-5; TRBD1 is a possible D gene (6 bases). Germline V CDR1 and CDR2: SNHLY, FYNNEI. This CDR3 has 13 residues. V dropped 7 bases and J dropped 3 bases, with 12 bases sitting between them. CDR3 nucleotides: TGTGCCAGCACCACCGGACAGAAAGAGACCCAGTACTTC. It codes for CASTTGQKETQYF.

This clonotype was observed a few times. The genes are TRBV19 and TRBJ2-1, with D maybe TRBD2 (6 bases). Germline lookup yields CDR1 LNHDA and CDR2 SQIVND (reference sequence). The CDR3 runs 15 residues. The V end lost 6 bases, the J end lost 4 bases, and 16 bases lay between the germline ends. CDR3 sequence: CASSPGLARYNEQFF. The CDR3 bases are TGTGCCAGTAGCCCCGGGCTAGCGCGATACAATGAGCAGTTCTTC.

This clonotype came up a few times. The V and J genes are TRBV19 and TRBJ1-2, with 10 bases matching TRBD1. With V trimmed by 1 base and J by 8 bases, 4 bases remained unmatched. Germline assignment: CDR1 LNHDA and CDR2 SQIVND (reference sequence). The CDR3 sequence is 14 residues long. The CDR3: CASSIVGQGTGYTF. The CDR3 DNA reads TGTGCCAGTAGTATAGTGGGACAGGGGACCGGCTACACCTTC.

The genes are TRBV28 and TRBJ2-1; 7 bases are a match to TRBD2. This CDR3 region has 14 residues. Germline lookup yields CDR1 MDHEN and CDR2 SYDVKM. V lost 2 bases, J lost 15 bases, and 13 bases stayed unmatched. The CDR3 is CASSLSTGLPPGFF. Written as DNA, the CDR3 is TGTGCCAGCAGTTTAAGCACGGGACTACCACCTGGGTTCTTC.

The chain couples TRBV19 to TRBJ2-7; 7 bases are shared with TRBD1. The CDR3 length is 15 residues. Losses at the gene ends were 2 bases for V and 4 bases for J; bases not matched to a gene: 8. From germline, CDR1 is LNHDA and CDR2 SQIVND (reference sequence). CDR3 in DNA: TGTGCCAGTAGTATATCAGGGGGAGATCCTTACGAGCAGTACTTC. It translates to CASSISGGDPYEQYF.

The chain has TRBV6-1 and TRBJ1-1, with D hard to call. V gave up 1 base and J gave up 4 bases, with 10 bases separating them. CDR3 length: 14 residues. Per germline, CDR1 MNHNS and CDR2 SASEGT. DNA of the CDR3: TGTGCCAGCAGTGAAGTCGGGGTTACCACTGAAGCTTTCTTT. This encodes CASSEVGVTTEAFF.

This clonotype turned up a few times. This chain joins TRBV7-9 and TRBJ2-3; TRBD2 aligns across 8 bases. Germline CDR1 and CDR2: SEHNR and FQNEAQ (reference sequence). This CDR3 is built from 15 residues. The trim removed 5 bases at V and 4 bases at J, leaving 8 bases unmatched. CDR3 nucleotides: TGTGCCAGCAGCATCTTCAGCGGGGGTGCAGATACGCAGTATTTT. Translation: CASSIFSGGADTQYF.

J is TRBJ2-1 and V is TRBV7-9, with 7 bases aligning to TRBD2. The V gene end was trimmed by 0 bases and the J gene end by 9 bases; junction bases not matched to a gene: 5. There are 14 residues in the CDR3. Germline V gene sequence: CDR1 SEHNR, CDR2 FQNEAQ (reference sequence). CDR3: CASSLAGGNGEQFF. The CDR3 DNA is TGTGCCAGCAGCTTAGCGGGAGGGAATGGTGAGCAGTTCTTC.

The CDR3 reads CASSTTPGLAGSETQYF. CDR3 DNA: TGTGCCAGCAGTACGACCCCCGGACTAGCGGGGTCGGAGACCCAGTACTTC. The chain combines TRBV12-3 or TRBV12-4 with TRBJ2-5; 12 nucleotides match TRBD2. Trimming at V came to 5 bases and at J to 5 bases, leaving 12 bases not matched to a gene. This CDR3 is 17 amino acids long.

Comments on this clonotype: Its ends do not fully match the called genes, so a read error is possible. The genes are TRBV7-3 and TRBJ2-7; TRBD1 matches at 8 bases. Germline loops: CDR1 SGHTA, CDR2 FQGTGA. This CDR3 region has 14 residues. DNA for the CDR3: TGTGCCAGCAGCTTGCGGAGACAGGGGAGACTAGACTCCTTC. Protein: CASSLRRQGRLDSF.

This chain joins TRBV19 and TRBJ2-1, with TRBD2 as a possible D gene (7 bases). V shed 5 bases and J shed 4 bases, with 18 bases lying between them. Germline CDR1 reads LNHDA; CDR2 reads SQIVND (reference sequence). This CDR3 has 16 residues. The CDR3 nucleotides read TGTGCCAGTAGTCTACGAGGGGGGGCCTCATACAATGAGCAGTTCTTC. Residues: CASSLRGGASYNEQFF. The full variable domain, with the rest looked up from reference TRBV19 and TRBJ2-1, is DGGITQSPKYLFRKEGQNVTLSCEQNLNHDAMYWYRQDPGQGLRLIYYSQIVNDFQKGDIAEGYSVSREKKESFPLTVTSAQKNPTAFYLCASSLRGGASYNEQFFGPGTRLTVL.

A few counts support this clonotype. The chain is built from TRBV4-1 and TRBJ1-1; 8 nucleotides agree with TRBD1. The germline gives CDR1 MGHRA, CDR2 YSYEKL. The CDR3 extends over 15 amino acids. The V and J ends lost 6 bases and 1 base, in that order; junction bases with no gene match: 7. CDR3 DNA: TGCGCCAGCAGACGTCTTGGACAGGGGAACACTGAAGCTTTCTTT. Amino acid sequence: CASRRLGQGNTEAFF.

This clonotype has a handful of counts. V and J are TRBV12-3 or TRBV12-4 and TRBJ1-2; D uncertain. V was clipped by 2 bases and J by 0 bases, with 10 bases between them. The CDR3 has 15 residues. The DNA of the CDR3 is TGTGCCAGCAGTTTAACACAGCAGCCTAACTATGGCTACACCTTC. It encodes CASSLTQQPNYGYTF.

This clonotype has more than one count but fewer than ten. This rearrangement joins TRBV6-1 to TRBJ1-2; D remains unclear. The CDR3 sequence is 16 residues long. CDR1 and CDR2 from the germline V gene are MNHNS and SASEGT. V lost 1 base to trimming and J lost 1 base, with 13 bases between them. CDR3 nucleotide sequence: TGTGCCAGCAGTGAAGTAATCCAGAACAGTAACTATGGCTACACCTTC. Amino acids: CASSEVIQNSNYGYTF.

This clonotype was found once. This rearrangement joins TRBV9 to TRBJ2-1; TRBD2 agrees at 8 bases. V was pared by 3 bases and J by 0 bases, with 2 bases of the junction left unmatched. Germline CDR1 and CDR2: SGDLS and YYNGEE. The CDR3 is 15 residues long. CDR3 loop: CASSERGTSYNEQFF. The CDR3 DNA sequence: TGTGCCAGCAGCGAGCGGGGGACCTCCTACAATGAGCAGTTCTTC.

This clonotype was observed a few times. V gene TRBV5-1 combines with J gene TRBJ2-7; D remains ambiguous. The V gene's germline CDR1 is SGHRS and CDR2 YFSETQ. The CDR3 extends over 13 amino acids. V was shortened by 0 bases and J by 7 bases, with 11 bases between the two germline ends. The CDR3 bases are TGCGCCAGCAGCTTGGTGGGGTCGCGAGAGCAGTACTTC. The encoded protein is CASSLVGSREQYF.

This clonotype was picked up a small number of times. The rearrangement links TRBV2 to TRBJ1-1; D is unclear. V lost 6 bases and J lost 3, with 5 bases in between. The CDR3 is made up of 11 amino acids. CDR1 and CDR2 from the germline V gene are SNHLY and FYNNEI. CDR3 bases: TGTGCCAGCAGGGACTACACTGAAGCTTTCTTT. It yields the protein CASRDYTEAFF.

The chain is built from TRBV29-1 and TRBJ2-7; 11 positions match TRBD2. Germline values: CDR1 SQVTM, CDR2 ANQGSEA. With V trimmed by 7 bases and J by 3 bases, 5 bases remained unmatched. The CDR3 length is 13 residues. The CDR3 is CSAETSGNYEQYF. The CDR3 coding sequence is TGCAGCGCGGAGACTAGCGGGAACTACGAGCAGTACTTC.

This rearrangement joins TRBV10-3 to TRBJ2-1, with 8 bases that match TRBD2. The trim removed 7 bases at V and 8 bases at J, leaving 4 bases unmatched. The germline CDR1 and CDR2 sequences are ENHRY and SYGVKD. The CDR3 covers 12 residues. The CDR3 coding sequence is TGTGCCATCACCCCGGGAGGGGATGAGCAGTTCTTC. This gives the protein CAITPGGDEQFF.

The rearrangement uses TRBV10-2 and TRBJ2-5; no clear D gene. Germline V gene sequence: CDR1 WSHSY, CDR2 SAAADI. This CDR3 spans 13 amino acids. V lost 2 bases and J 4 bases, leaving 8 bases between the germline ends. CDR3 bases: TGCGCCAGCAGTGAGGTGGGCGCAGAGACCCAGTACTTC. This sequence encodes CASSEVGAETQYF.